This record looks at one T cell receptor (beta chain) sequence and its context. At one boundary the junction diverges from the germline segment, which might be a read error. The data belong to a study of blood T cell repertoires in COVID-19. In the original processing: Quantification of nucleated cells was approximated via reference gene primer amplification. Assay: immunoSEQ multiplex PCR; the TCRdb copy retains only in-frame clones and omits some. Clonal size and the V and J genes are those of that table, whereas D and trimming came from the DNA. There are under 150,000 clones in the sample; around 87% occur only once, and 2% to 2.5% lies in the top ten. Sequences were obtained from peripheral blood. The TCR comes from a man aged 50-60 years with active COVID-19.

This CDR3 is CASSLQENTEAFF. The DNA for the CDR3 is TGCGCCAGCAGCTTACAGGAGAACACTGAAGCTTTCTTT. The chain couples TRBV7-2 to TRBJ1-1, with D possibly being TRBD1 (5 bases). This CDR3 has 13 amino acids. Germline V CDR1 and CDR2: SGHTA, FQGNSA.